Sequencing of this TCR beta chain was carried out in a study of blood T cell repertoires in COVID-19. Background on the study: PBMCs, B-cell-depleted T cells, or T cells provided the cDNA or gDNA that made up the material.

Participants, roughly 18 to 90 years old, spanned 25 or so US areas. Membership in each cohort depended on participant-reported clinical history. CDR3 length: 15 residues. Between the trimmed V and J ends, which lost 0 bases and 8 bases, there was a span of 13 bases. Germline lookup yields CDR1 LNHNV and CDR2 YYDKDF (reference sequence). Clones were read by immunoSEQ multiplex PCR, and TCRdb kept only the in-frame ones, dropping some. Here the sample spans hundreds of thousands of clones, just over 90% being singletons. This receptor was identified in a woman under 30 who had recovered from COVID-19. The material sequenced was PBMCs or T cells enriched from blood (not recorded which). This sequence joins TRBV15 and TRBJ1-4; possibly TRBD1 for D (5 bases). CDR3: CATSRDREGREKLFF. CDR3 DNA sequence: TGTGCCACCAGCAGAGACAGGGAAGGGAGGGAAAAACTGTTTTTT.